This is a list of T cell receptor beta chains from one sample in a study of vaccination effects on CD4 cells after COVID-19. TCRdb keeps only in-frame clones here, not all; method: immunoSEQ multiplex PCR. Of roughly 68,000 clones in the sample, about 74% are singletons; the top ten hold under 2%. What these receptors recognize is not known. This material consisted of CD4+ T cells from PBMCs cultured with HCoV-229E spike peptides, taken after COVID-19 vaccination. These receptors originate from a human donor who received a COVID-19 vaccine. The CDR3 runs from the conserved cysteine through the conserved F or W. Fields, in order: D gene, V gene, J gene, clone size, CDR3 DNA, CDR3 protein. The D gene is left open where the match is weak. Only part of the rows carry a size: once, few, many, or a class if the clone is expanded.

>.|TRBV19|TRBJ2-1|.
TGTGCCAGTAGTACGGGGTGGGGCTACAATGAGCAGTTCTTC
CASSTGWGYNEQFF
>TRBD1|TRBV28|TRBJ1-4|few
TGTGCCAGCAGTGTAATCGGGACAGGGGACGAAAAACTGTTTTTT
CASSVIGTGDEKLFF
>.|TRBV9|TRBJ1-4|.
TGTGCCAGCAGCCGGGACGTTAATGAAAAACTGTTTTTT
CASSRDVNEKLFF
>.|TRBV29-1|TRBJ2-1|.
TGCAGCGTTGACATACAGAGACCCACATTCAATGAGCAGTTCTTC
CSVDIQRPTFNEQFF
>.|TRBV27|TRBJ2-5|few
TGTGCCAGCCGTAGGGTTCAGACCCAGTACTTC
CASRRVQTQYF
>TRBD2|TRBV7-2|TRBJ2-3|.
TGTGCCAGCAGCTCCCGGGACTACACTAGCACAGATACGCAGTATTTT
CASSSRDYTSTDTQYF
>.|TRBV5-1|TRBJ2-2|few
TGCGCCAGCAGCTTGGCAGCGACATCGAACACCGGGGAGCTGTTTTTT
CASSLAATSNTGELFF
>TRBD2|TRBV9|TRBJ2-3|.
TGTGCCAGCAGCGGAAAAGATGCTAGCGGGGGCACAGATACGCAGTATTTT
CASSGKDASGGTDTQYF
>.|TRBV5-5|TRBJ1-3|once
TGTGCCAGCAGCTTGGCGTCCGGAAACACCATATATTTT
CASSLASGNTIYF
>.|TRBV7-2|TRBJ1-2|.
TGTGCCAGCAGTAATGCATATGGCTACACCTTC
CASSNAYGYTF
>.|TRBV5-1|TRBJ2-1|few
TGCGCCAGCAGCTTGGCTCTTGGGGCAACCGAGCAGTTCTTC
CASSLALGATEQFF
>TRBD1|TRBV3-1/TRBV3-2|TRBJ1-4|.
TGTGCCAGCAGCTACCAGGGGGCGGGGGAAAAACTGTTTTTT
CASSYQGAGEKLFF
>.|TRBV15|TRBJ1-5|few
TGTGCCACCAGCAAGGGCGATTTGCCCCAGCATTTT
CATSKGDLPQHF
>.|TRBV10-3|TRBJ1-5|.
TGTGCCATCAGTGAGTCCTCGCCGTACAATCAGCCCCAGCATTTT
CAISESSPYNQPQHF
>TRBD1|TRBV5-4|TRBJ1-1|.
TGTGCCAGCAGCTTACGGACAGGCTTGAACACTGAAGCTTTCTTT
CASSLRTGLNTEAFF
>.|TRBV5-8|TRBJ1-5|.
TGTGCCAGCAGCTTGGAGATATATCAGCCCCAGCATTTT
CASSLEIYQPQHF
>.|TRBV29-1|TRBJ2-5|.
TGCAGCGCAAATAATGACGCCCAGACCCAGTACTTC
CSANNDAQTQYF
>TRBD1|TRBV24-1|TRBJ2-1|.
TGTGCCACCAGTGTACAGGGGTACAATGAGCAGTTCTTC
CATSVQGYNEQFF
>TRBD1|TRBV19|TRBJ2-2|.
TGTGCCACACACAGGGGCACCGGGGAGCTGTTTTTT
CATHRGTGELFF
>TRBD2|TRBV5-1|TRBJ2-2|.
TGCGCCAGCAGCTTAACGCTAGCGGGGGGTTATCCCGGGGAGCTGTTTTTT
CASSLTLAGGYPGELFF
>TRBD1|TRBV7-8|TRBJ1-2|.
TGTGCCAGCAGCTTAGAACCCCCCGGGACAGGGTTCTATGGCTACACCTTC
CASSLEPPGTGFYGYTF
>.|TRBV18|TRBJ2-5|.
TGTGCCAGCTCACCAGGCAGTCAAGAGACCCAGTACTTC
CASSPGSQETQYF
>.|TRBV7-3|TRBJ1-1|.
TGTGCCAGCAGCTTCTTACCGGCCAGGGAGGCCTCTGAAGCTTTCTTT
CASSFLPAREASEAFF
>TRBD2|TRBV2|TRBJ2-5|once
TGTGCCAGCGGAGTGAGGAGGACTGCGGGGGGGCCCCAAGAGACCCAGTACTTC
CASGVRRTAGGPQETQYF
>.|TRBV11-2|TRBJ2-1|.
TGTGCCAGCAGTTATTCCAATGAGCAGTTCTTC
CASSYSNEQFF
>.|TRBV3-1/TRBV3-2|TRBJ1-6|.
TGTGCCAGCAGCCAGAATAATCAGGTATCACCCCTCCACTTT
CASSQNNQVSPLHF
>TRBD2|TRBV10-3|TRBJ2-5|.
TGTGCCATCAGGGGTAGCGGGGGAGACCAAGAGACCCAGTACTTC
CAIRGSGGDQETQYF
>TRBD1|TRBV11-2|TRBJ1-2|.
TGTGCCAGCAGCCCCAGGGAGGACAGGGCCGACCTCGCCTTC
CASSPREDRADLAF
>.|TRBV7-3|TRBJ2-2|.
TGTGCCAGCAGCTTACAGGCTATCAAAAACACCGGGGAGCTGTTTTTT
CASSLQAIKNTGELFF
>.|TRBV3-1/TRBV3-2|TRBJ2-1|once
TGTGCCAGCAGCCAAATATACAATGAGCAGTTCTTC
CASSQIYNEQFF
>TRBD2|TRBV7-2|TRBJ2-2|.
TGTGCCAGCAGCCGCGAGACTAGCCGTGTCACCGGGGAGCTGTTTTTT
CASSRETSRVTGELFF
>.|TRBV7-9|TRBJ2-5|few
TGTGCCAGCAGCCCGCCTCGGTTCAAAGAGACCCAGTACTTC
CASSPPRFKETQYF
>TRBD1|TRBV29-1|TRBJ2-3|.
TGCAGCGTTTCTAGGCCGGGACAGGGGTCGGGTACGCAGTATTTT
CSVSRPGQGSGTQYF
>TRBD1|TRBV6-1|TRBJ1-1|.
TGTGCCAGCAGTGAACAAGGGGGACAGGATACTCGACCGGCTTTCTTT
CASSEQGGQDTRPAFF
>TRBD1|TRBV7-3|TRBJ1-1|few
TGTGCCAGCAGCCCCACAGGGGGCACTGAAGCTTTCTTT
CASSPTGGTEAFF
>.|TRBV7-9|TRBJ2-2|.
TGTGCCAGCAGCTTAGTGGGGCAGACCGGGGAGCTGTTTTTT
CASSLVGQTGELFF
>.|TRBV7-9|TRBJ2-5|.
TGTGCCAGCAGCTTAGGGTGGGACTCGGAGACCCAGTACTTC
CASSLGWDSETQYF
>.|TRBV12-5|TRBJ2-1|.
TGTGCTAGTGGGCCGCTGGGCACTACTGAGCAGTTCTTC
CASGPLGTTEQFF
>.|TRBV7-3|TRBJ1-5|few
TGTGCCAGCAGCTCAGGGCCTGCTCAGCCCCAGCATTTT
CASSSGPAQPQHF
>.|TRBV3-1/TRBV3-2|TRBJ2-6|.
TGTGCCAGCAGCCAACCCTCAGGAGTCGGACCTTACTCTGGGGCCAACGTCCTGACTTTC
CASSQPSGVGPYSGANVLTF
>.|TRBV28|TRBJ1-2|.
TGTGCCAGCAGTGGGGGGCGGTATGGCTACACCTTC
CASSGGRYGYTF
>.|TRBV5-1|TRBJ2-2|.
TGCGCCAGCAGCTTGGTACAGTCTACCGGGGAGCTGTTTTTT
CASSLVQSTGELFF
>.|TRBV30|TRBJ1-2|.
TGTGCCTGGAGACCTGACAGTTTCGGTGGCTACACCTTC
CAWRPDSFGGYTF
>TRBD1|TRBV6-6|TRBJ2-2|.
TGTGCCAGCAGTCCCGGGGCAGGGGGTTACACCGGGGAGCTGTTTTTT
CASSPGAGGYTGELFF
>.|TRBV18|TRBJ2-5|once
TGTGCCAGCTCACGAGTATTGGGACGGAGCAACGGCCAGTACTTC
CASSRVLGRSNGQYF
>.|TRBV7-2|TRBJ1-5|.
TGTGCCAGCAGCTTGTATGAGGGTCAGCCCCAGCATTTT
CASSLYEGQPQHF
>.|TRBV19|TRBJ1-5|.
TGTGCCAGTAGGATGGGAACCAATCAGCCCCAGCATTTT
CASRMGTNQPQHF
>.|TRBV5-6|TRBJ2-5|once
TGTGCCAGCAGCTTCGGGGGCTGGCAAGAGACCCAGTACTTC
CASSFGGWQETQYF
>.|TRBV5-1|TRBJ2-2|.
TGCGCCAGCAGCTTGGATGGGGGTACCGGGGAGCTGTTTTTT
CASSLDGGTGELFF
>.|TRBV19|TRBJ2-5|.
TGTGCCAGTAGTACATCACTCGGAGGCGGCCAAGAGACCCAGTACTTC
CASSTSLGGGQETQYF
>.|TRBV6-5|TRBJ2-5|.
TGTGCCAGCAGTTATATCTTTGGGGAGACCCAGTACTTC
CASSYIFGETQYF
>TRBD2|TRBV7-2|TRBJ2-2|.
TGTGCCAGCAGACCCCTTAGCGGGGTAACCGGGGAGCTGTTTTTT
CASRPLSGVTGELFF
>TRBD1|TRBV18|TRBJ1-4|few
TGTGCCAGCTCACCAACCTTGGGACAGGGAACAACTAATGAAAAACTGTTTTTT
CASSPTLGQGTTNEKLFF
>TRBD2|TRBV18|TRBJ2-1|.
TGTGCCAGCTCACCAGTTAGCGGGGGGTTTTCCTCCTACAATGAGCAGTTCTTC
CASSPVSGGFSSYNEQFF